This TCR beta chain emerged from a study of CD8+CD57+ T cells in acquired aplastic anemia. Study background: Across the sorted CD4+ and CD8+ cells, DNA amounts averaged about 3.2 ug. Healthy CD8+ samples averaged approximately 9.9 million reads. Points from the study as a whole: Statistical testing detected no significant gap in CD8+ Simpson's diversity between patients and controls. Approximately 29 was the count of CD8+ CDR3 sequences that patients shared with controls.

CDR1 and CDR2 from the germline V gene are SGHVS and FNYEAQ. The CDR3 contains 14 residues. On this clonotype itself: Its specificity is not known. A junction boundary mismatches the germline segment, possibly from a read error.

TCR beta VDJ and CDR3 were profiled, and genomic DNA was the template. Via MiXCR, TCRdb re-called the reads, giving one row per CDR3 protein. The data contain roughly 420,000 distinct CDR3 sequences, 55% to 75% of them seen just once; the ten biggest clones take up 3.5% to 4.5%. This clonotype originated in a human donor in good health, serving as a control. The J gene is TRBJ1-2, the V gene TRBV7-6; possibly TRBD1 for D (5 bases). Sequenced input: sorted CD4+, CD8+, or CD8+CD57+ T cells (not recorded which) from PBMCs. CDR3 region: CASRSEGANSPHHF. CDR3 bases: TGTGCCAGCAGGTCGGAAGGGGCGAATTCACCCCACCACTTC.